This T cell receptor (beta chain) emerged from a study of OX40 agonist ivuxolimab in advanced cancers. At the level of the whole study: Ivuxolimab, which targeted the costimulatory receptor OX40 (CD134), was an agonistic, fully human IgG2 monoclonal antibody. Intravenous ivuxolimab was administered to patients every 2 weeks at six dose levels: 0.01, 0.1, 0.3, 1.5, 3 and 10 mg/kg. Of the roughly 52 patients in dose escalation, about 20 had hepatocellular carcinoma, some 15 had melanoma, 9 had renal cell carcinoma and 9 had head and neck cancer. In the dose-escalation cohort, roughly four fifths of patients were male, and the mean age was about 55 years, with a range of 23 to 79. Prior anti-PD-1, anti-PD-L1 or anti-CTLA-4 therapy was permitted, and approximately 40% of dose-escalation patients had received checkpoint inhibitors. Three dose-escalation patients achieved partial responses, one with hepatocellular carcinoma and two with cutaneous melanoma. Peripheral TCRbeta sequencing was intended to test whether TCR sequence diversity was altered and clonal T-cell expansion was caused by ivuxolimab. The paper reports the monotherapy dose-escalation portion (N of about 47 patients) of the phase I ivuxolimab trial. The research as a whole found: Partial responders in the 0.1-3.0 mg/kg groups had among the lowest normalized peripheral clonal expansion, especially among CD8+ T cells. Clonal expansion of both CD4+ and CD8+ blood T cells was observed from baseline to week 6 at doses 0.1 to 3.0 mg/kg. After ivuxolimab, expanded clones were on average more numerous among CD8+ T cells than among CD4+ T cells. Antigen specificity was not determined for the clonally expanded peripheral T cells. Low levels of normalized T-cell clonal expansion were also seen in some nonresponding patients.

The trial excluded patients who had a history of autoimmune disease or were on systemic immunosuppression. Peripheral blood for TCR sequencing was drawn from every dose cohort at baseline, at cycle 4 day 1 and at cycle 7 day 1. The samples were taken from a phase I, first-in-human, multicenter, open-label dose-escalation trial of ivuxolimab. Adults with locally advanced or metastatic head and neck squamous cell, hepatocellular, melanoma or renal cell carcinoma were enrolled in the trial. Before TCR sequencing, CD4+ T cells and CD8+ T cells were sorted from peripheral blood as separate populations. The CDR1 and CDR2 encoded by the germline V gene are SGHDT and YYEEEE. The V end loses 4 bases and the J end loses 6 bases, and a stretch of 13 bases separates them. The CDR3 holds 13 amino acids from the cysteine to the phenylalanine. Solely the CDR3 DNA is kept, with 39 bases framed from the first base.

In the case of this clone: Its antigen is unknown. One base away there is no much larger clone; base qualities are not given.

To sequence the TCRbeta CDR3 region, genomic DNA was isolated from the sorted cells. The immunoSEQ Assay was used to sequence the TCRbeta CDR3 regions. The clones in this table, taken by TCRdb from immuneACCESS, are in-frame only. Not every clone is retained; where verified, under half of the shortfall comes from an unresolved V gene, and the cause of the rest is unknown. This sample has tens of thousands of clones in its table, and 80% to 85% of those were observed once. Jointly, the top ten make up around 0.73% of the sample. This chain joins TRBV5-6 to TRBJ1-2; no D gene call is confident. The receptor comes from an adult with an advanced solid tumor such as melanoma, head and neck, liver or kidney cancer. Material: CD4+ or CD8+ T cells sorted from blood, obtained in a trial of the OX40 agonist ivuxolimab. The DNA sequence follows: TGTGCCAGCAGCGCCGGACGGCAGGATGGCTACACCTTC. It is translated as CASSAGRQDGYTF.